This T cell receptor beta chain was recovered during a study of T cells after yellow fever vaccination. Background on the study: Preparation of the low-cell-number fractions used SMART-Seq v4 Ultra Low Input.

This clonotype was seen at least ten times. What it recognizes is unknown. Conversion of TCR transcripts into cDNA relied on 5'RACE template switching, which added a universal primer site and UMIs. From the 5' RACE reads, TCRdb called clonotypes with MiXCR, one entry per CDR3 protein. The table includes tens of thousands of distinct CDR3 sequences, around 4.8% detected once. Study conclusions and caveats: Weaker in magnitude, the secondary response showed a faster peak on day 5 versus 15. Researchers noted that a small share of clonotypes showed up in both CD4 and CD8 compartments.

Per germline, CDR1 MNHNS and CDR2 SASEGT. CDR3 length: 13 amino acids. The V and J ends lost 8 bases and 6 bases, in that order; junction bases with no gene match: 6. V usage is TRBV6-1 and J usage is TRBJ1-4, with 7 positions matching TRBD1. This sample comprised CD8+ T cells sorted from PBMCs, obtained 5 days after the yellow fever booster vaccination. The clonotype comes from a man aged 25-45 years who received the YFV17D yellow fever vaccine. The CDR3 loop is CASSQGEDEKLFF. CDR3 in DNA: TGTGCCAGCTCCCAGGGGGAGGATGAAAAACTGTTTTTT.